This T cell receptor beta chain stems from a study of Tregs in tolerant kidney transplant recipients. Assay used: immunoSEQ multiplex PCR; TCRdb lists only in-frame clones, some missing. Among approximately 15,000 clones listed, just under 80% were seen once. CDR3 size: 19 residues. Unmatched junction bases numbered 13, after V lost 4 bases and J lost 1 base. Germline CDR1 and CDR2: KGHSH and LQKENI. The chain employs TRBV18 and TRBJ2-6; 7 nucleotides agree with TRBD1. The starting material was Tregs from blood, obtained before the transplant. This TCR came from a human donor who received a combined kidney and bone marrow transplant. DNA of the CDR3: TGTGCCAGCTCACGCCGCGTGGGACAGCCCTCATCTGGGGCCAACGTCCTGACTTTC. Protein product: CASSRRVGQPSSGANVLTF.